This T cell receptor (beta chain) was identified in a study of neoadjuvant anti-PD-1 for oral cavity cancer. This table comes from immunoSEQ multiplex PCR, and its TCRdb copy is limited to in-frame clones, with some not included. This table holds under 20,000 clones, roughly 66% found once. The V end lost 4 bases, the J end lost 4 bases, and 11 bases lay between the germline ends. The CDR3 spans 14 residues. The germline V gene encodes CDR1 SNHLY and CDR2 FYNNEI. The specimen comprised PBMCs, sampled before nivolumab (anti-PD-1) treatment. This sequence joins TRBV2 and TRBJ1-5; no reliable D call. The source of this sequence is a person between 35 and 79 years old with oral cavity squamous cell carcinoma. The CDR3 here is CASSGTPRNQPQHF. DNA for the CDR3: TGTGCCAGCAGTGGCACCCCGAGGAATCAGCCCCAGCATTTT.